The 30 T cell receptor beta chains listed next were all sequenced from one sample in a study of blood T cell repertoires in COVID-19. TCRdb's copy holds only in-frame clones and misses some; the assay was immunoSEQ multiplex PCR. There are hundreds of thousands of clones in the sample; about 90% occur only once, and approximately 1.2% lies in the top ten. Material: peripheral blood. The receptors shown here come from a man aged 40-50 years with acute or convalescent COVID-19.

The genes are TRBV18 and TRBJ1-5, with D perhaps TRBD1 (5 bases). With 3 bases removed from V and 4 bases from J, the gap between germline ends came to 16 bases. Germline CDR1 is KGHSH and CDR2 is LQKENI. CDR3 length equals 16 residues. The CDR3 region has the DNA TGTGCCAGCTCACCTTCGGGGAGGGGTGGGAATCAGCCCCAGCATTTT. It yields the protein CASSPSGRGGNQPQHF.

This chain uses TRBV11-2 with TRBJ2-7; D is ambiguous. Germline V lookup: CDR1 SGHAT, CDR2 FQNNGV. V lost 3 bases and J lost 0, with 12 bases in between. This CDR3 region has 15 residues. As DNA, the CDR3 is TGTGCCAGCAGCTTGGCTCCGGGTTACTCCTACGAGCAGTACTTC. Translated, it gives CASSLAPGYSYEQYF.

In its sample, this clone was seen once. This chain's CDR3 is CSASPPPSRLSYNSPLHF. Here the CDR3 DNA reads TGCAGTGCTAGTCCCCCCCCAAGCCGCCTCTCCTATAATTCACCCCTCCACTTT. The rearrangement joins TRBV20-1 to TRBJ1-6; no definite D call. In germline, CDR1 is DFQATT, CDR2 SNEGSKA (reference sequence). V lost 3 bases and J 0 bases, leaving 18 bases between the germline ends. CDR3 length equals 18 residues.

The J gene is TRBJ2-7, the V gene TRBV27, with D perhaps TRBD1 (6 bases). V was shortened by 4 bases and J by 0 bases, with 13 bases between the two germline ends. CDR3 length equals 15 residues. Germline V gene data show CDR1 as MNHEY and CDR2 as SMNVEV (reference sequence). DNA of the CDR3: TGTGCCAGCAGTTGGTCCGGGACATCCTCCTACGAGCAGTACTTC. This translates into CASSWSGTSSYEQYF.

The V gene is TRBV27, the J gene TRBJ1-4; 11 nucleotides align to TRBD1. Trimming took 10 bases from V and 8 from J; bases not matched to a gene: 15. From germline, CDR1 is MNHEY and CDR2 SMNVEV (reference sequence). This CDR3 comprises 16 residues. The CDR3 here is CANSPGQGDVDEKLFF. In nucleotides, the CDR3 is TGTGCCAACTCCCCGGGACAGGGGGACGTCGACGAAAAACTGTTTTTT.

The V and J genes are TRBV15 and TRBJ1-3, with TRBD1 as a possible D gene (6 bases). Germline values: CDR1 LNHNV, CDR2 YYDKDF (reference sequence). The CDR3 runs 16 residues. With 2 bases removed from V and 0 bases from J, the gap between germline ends came to 11 bases. CDR3 DNA: TGTGCCACCAGCAGATACAGGGCAGGCTCTGGAAACACCATATATTTT. Encoded protein: CATSRYRAGSGNTIYF.

This chain joins TRBV7-9 and TRBJ1-6; no reliable D call. Trimming left V 1 base short and J 13 bases short, with 14 bases between. Germline lookup yields CDR1 SEHNR and CDR2 FQNEAQ (reference sequence). This CDR3 spans 14 amino acids. Written as DNA, the CDR3 is TGTGCCAGCAGCTTAGGATACGCTAATTGGCCCCTCCACTTT. Encoded protein: CASSLGYANWPLHF. Based on the CDR3 plus reference TRBV7-9 and TRBJ1-6, the full variable domain is DTGVSQNPRHKITKRGQNVTFRCDPISEHNRLYWYRQTLGQGPEFLTYFQNEAQLEKSRLLSDRFSAERPKGSFSTLEIQRTEQGDSAMYLCASSLGYANWPLHFGNGTRLTVT.

The J gene is TRBJ2-7, the V gene TRBV27; 11 positions agree with TRBD1. Losses at the gene ends were 4 bases for V and 0 bases for J; bases not matched to a gene: 14. The length of the CDR3 is 19 residues. CDR1 is MNHEY and CDR2 is SMNVEV in the germline V gene (reference sequence). The CDR3 DNA reads as TGTGCCAGCAGTTCATTAGGACAGGGGGCGCGACGGTACTCCTACGAGCAGTACTTC. This translates into CASSSLGQGARRYSYEQYF.

This sequence joins TRBV5-6 and TRBJ1-2, with D unclear. Trimming stripped 1 base from V and 2 bases from J, with 6 bases between. The CDR3 sequence is 13 residues long. Germline values: CDR1 SGHDT, CDR2 YYEEEE. The CDR3 sequence: CASSLSRNYGYTF. The CDR3 bases are TGTGCCAGCAGCTTGTCCCGGAACTATGGCTACACCTTC.

The CDR3 coding sequence is TGTGCCAGCAGCAAACAGGGGGCATTCGGAAACACCATATATTTT. As protein: CASSKQGAFGNTIYF. The chain has TRBV21-1 and TRBJ1-3; the table assigns TRBD1, which was not confirmed against the DNA. TRBV21-1 is tagged as a pseudogene. The CDR3 runs to 15 residues.

The rearrangement uses TRBV5-1 and TRBJ2-2; TRBD1 aligns across 8 bases. CDR1 SGHRS and CDR2 YFSETQ come from the germline V gene. CDR3 length equals 16 residues. The trim removed 0 bases at V and 4 bases at J, leaving 5 bases unmatched. DNA of the CDR3: TGCGCCAGCAGCTTGGCCGCGGACAGGGTCACCGGGGAGCTGTTTTTT. Encoded protein: CASSLAADRVTGELFF.

The V gene is TRBV11-1, the J gene TRBJ2-7; TRBD2 aligns across 10 bases. V gave up 3 bases and J gave up 5 bases; unmatched junction bases: 7. The CDR3 runs to 15 residues. Germline CDR1 is SGHAT and CDR2 is FQDESV (reference sequence). The CDR3 is CASSLSGRAWDEQYF. For the CDR3, the DNA is TGTGCCAGCAGCTTGAGCGGGAGGGCCTGGGACGAGCAGTACTTC.

This CDR3 is CATSRDYGHANYGYTF. CDR3 DNA: TGTGCCACCAGCAGAGATTACGGTCATGCCAACTATGGCTACACCTTC. The rearrangement links TRBV15 to TRBJ1-2; D ambiguous. Trimming pared 0 bases from V and 2 bases from J, leaving 13 bases between. The CDR3 spans 16 residues. CDR1 is LNHNV and CDR2 is YYDKDF in the germline V gene (reference sequence).

The chain has TRBV5-4 and TRBJ1-2; D is uncertain. The V and J ends lost 0 bases and 4 bases respectively, with 10 bases between them. Germline V gene lookup returns CDR1 SGHNT and CDR2 YYREEE (reference sequence). This CDR3 has 14 residues. In DNA, the CDR3 is TGTGCCAGCAGCTTGGAGGCAGCGGTCTATGGCTACACCTTC. Its translation: CASSLEAAVYGYTF.

The CDR3 bases are TGTGCCATCGGGACAGGGGACCTCGAGCCCCAGCATTTT. Amino acid sequence: CAIGTGDLEPQHF. The chain combines TRBV10-3 with TRBJ1-5; 10 positions agree with TRBD1. Germline CDR1 ENHRY, CDR2 SYGVKD. J was trimmed by 8 bases and V by 8 bases; bases with no gene match: 6. This CDR3 spans 13 amino acids.

The J gene is TRBJ1-2, the V gene TRBV21-1. TRBV21-1 is a documented pseudogene. This CDR3 comprises 17 residues. The CDR3 DNA reads TGTGCCAGCAGCCTCATATCGAGGGCGAGAGCTAACTATGGCTACACCTTC. This translates into CASSLISRARANYGYTF.

This sequence joins TRBV3-1 (or the pseudogene TRBV3-2) and TRBJ2-1; 8 bases are shared with TRBD2. The germline V gene has CDR1 LGHDT and CDR2 YNNKEL (reference sequence). J lost 6 bases, V lost 4 bases, and 5 bases had no gene match. The CDR3 extends over 14 amino acids. The CDR3 protein is CASSPSGLGNEQFF. The CDR3 DNA is TGTGCCAGCAGCCCGTCGGGACTAGGCAATGAGCAGTTCTTC.

V gene TRBV7-9 combines with J gene TRBJ1-3, with no clear D. V was trimmed by 6 bases and J by 0 bases, leaving 9 bases between them. CDR1 is SEHNR and CDR2 is FQNEAQ in the germline V gene (reference sequence). The CDR3 has 14 residues. This chain's CDR3 is CASRQVDSGNTIYF. The CDR3 DNA reads as TGTGCCAGCAGGCAGGTTGACTCTGGAAACACCATATATTTT.

The chain couples TRBV28 to TRBJ2-1, with 10 bases matching TRBD2. With 4 bases clipped from V and 6 bases from J, the junction kept 9 bases outside the gene matches. Germline CDR1 is MDHEN and CDR2 is SYDVKM. CDR3 length: 16 amino acids. The CDR3 region is CASSSLLAGVGNEQFF. In nucleotides, the CDR3 is TGTGCCAGCAGTTCCCTCCTAGCGGGAGTGGGCAATGAGCAGTTCTTC.

V is TRBV13 and J is TRBJ2-3, with 7 bases matching TRBD2. CDR1 and CDR2 from the germline V gene are PRHDT and FYEKMQ (reference sequence). J was trimmed by 2 bases and V by 2 bases; bases with no gene match: 10. This CDR3 comprises 17 residues. CDR3 DNA: TGTGCCAGCAGCTTATTGGCCCCTAGCGGCCTCACAGATACGCAGTATTTT. This encodes CASSLLAPSGLTDTQYF.

The V gene is TRBV7-9, the J gene TRBJ2-6; 8 bases agree with TRBD1. CDR1 SEHNR and CDR2 FQNEAQ come from the germline V gene (reference sequence). This CDR3 is built from 19 residues. Trimming at V came to 1 base and at J to 2 bases, leaving 10 bases not matched to a gene. CDR3 DNA: TGTGCCAGCAGCTTAGGAGTGACAGGGGACGGACCTGGGGCCAACGTCCTGACTTTC. It codes for CASSLGVTGDGPGANVLTF.

V is TRBV7-2 and J is TRBJ2-7, with 10 bases lining up with TRBD1. This CDR3 is 14 amino acids long. Unmatched junction bases numbered 4, after V lost 4 bases and J lost 4 bases. Germline V gene sequence: CDR1 SGHTA, CDR2 FQGNSA. The CDR3 here is CASSSRQGAYEQYF. The CDR3, as DNA: TGTGCCAGCAGCTCGAGACAGGGGGCTTACGAGCAGTACTTC.

The V gene is TRBV7-8, the J gene TRBJ2-7; D possibly corresponds to TRBD2 (5 bases). The ends were cut back, 2 bases at V and 3 bases at J, with 20 bases in the middle. CDR3 length: 17 amino acids. Germline CDR1 reads SGHVS; CDR2 reads FQNEAQ. The CDR3: CASSLQSGYLVYYEQYF. The CDR3 DNA reads as TGTGCCAGCAGCTTACAGTCGGGGTATCTGGTTTACTACGAGCAGTACTTC.

V is TRBV30 and J is TRBJ1-1; TRBD1 might be the D (6 bases). V was trimmed by 4 bases and J by 0 bases, leaving 12 bases between them. CDR1 is GTSNPN and CDR2 is SVGIG in the germline V gene (reference sequence). The CDR3 has 14 amino acids. CDR3 region: CAWIRTEMNTEAFF. As DNA, the CDR3 is TGTGCCTGGATTAGGACAGAGATGAACACTGAAGCTTTCTTT.

The rearrangement links TRBV11-2 to TRBJ2-7, with 11 nucleotides matching TRBD2. CDR1 SGHAT and CDR2 FQNNGV come from the germline V gene. The V and J ends lost 1 base and 3 bases, in that order; junction bases with no gene match: 8. There are 17 residues in the CDR3. CDR3 DNA sequence: TGTGCCAGCAGCTTAGGGGCACTAGCGGGGGAAGGCTACGAGCAGTACTTC. This encodes CASSLGALAGEGYEQYF.

This chain connects TRBV4-2 to TRBJ1-2; D is ambiguous. There are 15 residues in the CDR3. Germline V gives CDR1 LGHNA, CDR2 YNFKEQ. Between the trimmed V and J ends, which lost 0 bases and 4 bases, there was a span of 12 bases. In nucleotides, the CDR3 is TGTGCCAGCAGCCAAGAGCGGGCCAGGATCTATGGCTACACCTTC. Translating it yields CASSQERARIYGYTF.

The chain combines TRBV9 with TRBJ2-6; perhaps TRBD2 as D (5 bases). The CDR3 contains 16 residues. V shed 0 bases and J shed 2 bases, with 9 bases lying between them. Germline V gene lookup returns CDR1 SGDLS and CDR2 YYNGEE. CDR3 sequence: CASSVAWRPGANVLTF. In nucleotides, the CDR3 is TGTGCCAGCAGCGTAGCTTGGAGGCCTGGGGCCAACGTCCTGACTTTC. Full variable domain (missing parts from reference TRBV9 and TRBJ2-6): DSGVTQTPKHLITATGQRVTLRCSPRSGDLSVYWYQQSLDQGLQFLIQYYNGEERAKGNILERFSAQQFPDLHSELNLSSLELGDSALYFCASSVAWRPGANVLTFGAGSRLTVL.

This chain uses TRBV30 with TRBJ2-1, with 9 bases aligning to TRBD2. The length of the CDR3 is 21 residues. After removal of 4 bases from V and 2 bases from J, the junction contained 24 bases not matched to a gene. Germline CDR1 and CDR2: GTSNPN and SVGIG (reference sequence). The CDR3 nucleotides are TGTGCCTGGATTCGCATGGGGCCGGTGGAAAAGCGGGGGGTGGCCTACAATGAGCAGTTCTTC. It specifies CAWIRMGPVEKRGVAYNEQFF.

The chain's CDR3 is CAWSQGTGDSPLHF. The CDR3 nucleotides read TGTGCCTGGAGTCAAGGGACAGGGGATTCACCCCTCCACTTT. The J gene is TRBJ1-6, the V gene TRBV30; 10 positions match TRBD1. The CDR3 contains 14 residues. Losses at the gene ends were 2 bases for V and 8 bases for J; bases not matched to a gene: 3. CDR1 and CDR2 from the germline V gene are GTSNPN and SVGIG (reference sequence).

This clone came up a few times. This chain links TRBV28 with TRBJ1-1; 7 bases line up with TRBD1. Unmatched junction bases numbered 13, after V lost 4 bases and J lost 5 bases. Germline V gene sequence: CDR1 MDHEN, CDR2 SYDVKM. The CDR3 extends over 16 amino acids. The CDR3: CASSSGTVARRTEAFF. The CDR3 DNA is TGTGCCAGCAGTTCCGGGACAGTTGCGAGGCGGACTGAAGCTTTCTTT. The variable domain in full, with the rest retrieved from reference TRBV28 and TRBJ1-1, is DVKVTQSSRYLVKRTGEKVFLECVQDMDHENMFWYRQDPGLGLRLIYFSYDVKMKEKGDIPEGYSVSREKKERFSLILESASTNQTSMYLCASSSGTVARRTEAFFGQGTRLTVV.